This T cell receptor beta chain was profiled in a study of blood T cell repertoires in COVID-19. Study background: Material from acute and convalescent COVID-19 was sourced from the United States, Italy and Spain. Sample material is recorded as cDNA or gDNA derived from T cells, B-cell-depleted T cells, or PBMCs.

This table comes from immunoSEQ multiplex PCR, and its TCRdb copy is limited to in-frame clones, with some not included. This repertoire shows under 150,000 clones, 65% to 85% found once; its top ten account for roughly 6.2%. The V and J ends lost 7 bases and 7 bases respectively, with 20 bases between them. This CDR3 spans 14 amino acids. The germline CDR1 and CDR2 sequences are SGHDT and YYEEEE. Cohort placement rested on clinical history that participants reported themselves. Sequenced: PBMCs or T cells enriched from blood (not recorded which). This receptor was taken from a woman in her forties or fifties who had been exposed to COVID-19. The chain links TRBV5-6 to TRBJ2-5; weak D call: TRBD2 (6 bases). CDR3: CASSFSGRDGTQYF. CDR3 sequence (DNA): TGTGCCAGCTCCTTCTCGGGGCGGGATGGGACCCAGTACTTC.